Here is one TCR beta chain with its context. Clones were sequenced by immunoSEQ multiplex PCR, and TCRdb holds only the in-frame ones, with some missing. This table holds 5,500 to 7,500 clones, 80% to 90% found once. This entry is derived from a study of OX40 agonist ivuxolimab in advanced cancers. Study context: Partial response was recorded in three patients: one hepatocellular carcinoma and two cutaneous melanoma cases.

V was pared by 8 bases and J by 12 bases, with 6 bases of the junction left unmatched. The CDR3 is 10 residues long. CDR1 and CDR2 from the germline V gene are MNHEY and SVGAGI. The V and J genes are TRBV6-5 and TRBJ2-5, with TRBD1 matching over 7 bases. The sample here was CD4+ or CD8+ T cells sorted from blood, taken in a trial of the OX40 agonist ivuxolimab. The TCR was taken from an adult with an advanced solid tumor such as melanoma, head and neck, liver or kidney cancer. CDR3 loop: CASGAGTEYF. CDR3 sequence (DNA): TGTGCCAGCGGAGCTGGGACAGAGTACTTC.